Listed here are 26 T cell receptor beta chains from one sample, sequenced in a study of radiation and T cells in renal cell carcinoma. Method: immunoSEQ multiplex PCR; TCRdb's copy keeps in-frame clones and lacks some. Of tens of thousands of clones listed, 81% are singletons. Sample time point: blood 2 weeks post-SBRT. As to treatment: 15 Gy SBRT to primary tumor, nephrectomy 4 weeks later. This sample comprised blood, obtained from a patient whose treatment included radiotherapy and nephrectomy. The source is a man in his fifties or sixties with renal cell carcinoma.

The V gene is TRBV18, the J gene TRBJ2-3; TRBD2 agrees at 14 bases. The CDR3 covers 15 residues. CDR1 and CDR2 from the germline V gene are KGHSH and LQKENI. With V trimmed by 7 bases and J by 6 bases, 6 bases remained unmatched. The DNA for the CDR3 is TGTGCCAGCTTTCGACTAGCGGGAGGGTCGGATACGCAGTATTTT. Encoded protein: CASFRLAGGSDTQYF.

The V gene is TRBV11-2, the J gene TRBJ1-1, with D tentatively TRBD1 (5 bases). The CDR3 spans 13 residues. The V end lost 0 bases, the J end lost 11 bases, and 13 bases lay between the germline ends. The V gene's germline CDR1 is SGHAT and CDR2 FQNNGV. CDR3 loop: CASSLERARVAFF. The CDR3 coding sequence is TGTGCCAGCAGCTTAGAAAGGGCCAGGGTGGCTTTCTTT.

The chain employs TRBV2 and TRBJ1-2; D remains unclear. CDR1 SNHLY and CDR2 FYNNEI come from the germline V gene. This CDR3 spans 11 amino acids. Between the trimmed V and J ends, which lost 5 bases and 3 bases, there was a span of 4 bases. The CDR3 loop reads CASSIDYGYTF. The DNA for the CDR3 is TGTGCCAGCAGTATAGACTATGGCTACACCTTC.

The J gene is TRBJ2-5, the V gene TRBV7-2; 7 bases map to TRBD1. The germline V gene encodes CDR1 SGHTA and CDR2 FQGNSA. CDR3 length: 14 residues. V was pared by 5 bases and J by 5 bases, with 8 bases of the junction left unmatched. The CDR3, as DNA: TGTGCCAGCAGCCCCTGGACAGGACCGGAGACCCAGTACTTC. It codes for CASSPWTGPETQYF.

This clone was detected only once. V is TRBV7-9 and J is TRBJ2-2; 8 positions match TRBD2. CDR3 length equals 15 residues. CDR1 and CDR2 from the germline V gene are SEHNR and FQNEAQ (reference sequence). Trimming cost V 2 bases and J 7 bases; bases outside gene matches: 6. The CDR3 nucleotides are TGTGCCAGCAGCTTACTAGCGGGCAGGGTCGGGGAGCTGTTTTTT. The encoded protein is CASSLLAGRVGELFF.

The rearrangement joins TRBV9 to TRBJ1-5; unclear D gene. Germline lookup yields CDR1 SGDLS and CDR2 YYNGEE. The CDR3 consists of 13 residues. Trimming pared 3 bases from V and 6 bases from J, leaving 10 bases between. The CDR3 is CASSDGVAQPQHF. The CDR3 DNA follows: TGTGCCAGCAGCGATGGGGTAGCTCAGCCCCAGCATTTT.

The CDR3 spells CASSFSPGQGEETQYF. For the CDR3, the DNA is TGTGCCAGCAGCTTTAGCCCGGGACAGGGTGAGGAGACCCAGTACTTC. The chain employs TRBV7-9 and TRBJ2-5; the match to TRBD1 covers 9 bases. The trim removed 3 bases at V and 5 bases at J, leaving 10 bases unmatched. CDR3 size: 16 residues. Germline CDR1 reads SEHNR; CDR2 reads FQNEAQ (reference sequence).

Note on this clone: A read error may produce the germline difference seen at one junction end. The chain couples TRBV15 to TRBJ1-4, with D perhaps matching TRBD1 (6 bases). The CDR3 is 12 residues long. Germline CDR1 LNHNV, CDR2 YYDKDF (reference sequence). The CDR3 bases are TGTGCCACCAGCAGAGAGACAGGTTCGGCGGATTTT. Amino acid sequence: CATSRETGSADF.

A single count supports this clone. The rearrangement links TRBV18 to TRBJ2-5; tentatively, D is TRBD2 (5 bases). Between the trimmed V and J ends, which lost 3 bases and 0 bases, there was a span of 8 bases. CDR1 and CDR2 from the germline V gene are KGHSH and LQKENI. The CDR3 runs to 14 residues. CDR3 nucleotides: TGTGCCAGCTCACCGGACTCGTACCAAGAGACCCAGTACTTC. It specifies CASSPDSYQETQYF.

J is TRBJ1-3 and V is TRBV7-9; D ambiguous. Per germline, CDR1 SEHNR and CDR2 FQNEAQ (reference sequence). This CDR3 contains 14 residues. V lost 1 base to trimming and J lost 4 bases, with 8 bases between them. CDR3 DNA sequence: TGTGCCAGCAGCTTAGAGGCACGGGGAAACACCATATATTTT. Its protein is CASSLEARGNTIYF. The variable domain in full, with the rest retrieved from reference TRBV7-9 and TRBJ1-3, is DTGVSQNPRHKITKRGQNVTFRCDPISEHNRLYWYRQTLGQGPEFLTYFQNEAQLEKSRLLSDRFSAERPKGSFSTLEIQRTEQGDSAMYLCASSLEARGNTIYFGEGSWLTVV.

CDR3 amino acids: CASSASGQGFEKLFF. The CDR3 DNA sequence: TGTGCCAGCAGCGCATCGGGACAGGGCTTTGAAAAACTGTTTTTT. V is TRBV7-9 and J is TRBJ1-4; the match to TRBD1 covers 9 bases. The CDR3 is 15 residues long. Unmatched junction bases numbered 8, after V lost 5 bases and J lost 7 bases. CDR1 and CDR2 (germline): SEHNR, FQNEAQ (reference sequence).

V gene TRBV10-1 combines with J gene TRBJ2-3; 7 bases map to TRBD2. With V trimmed by 3 bases and J by 0 bases, 3 bases remained unmatched. This CDR3 is 15 amino acids long. Germline V gene data show CDR1 as WNHNN and CDR2 as SYGVQD (reference sequence). DNA for the CDR3: TGCGCCAGCAGTGAAGGGCGGGAGAGCACAGATACGCAGTATTTT. Its translation is CASSEGRESTDTQYF.

The V and J genes are TRBV6-5 and TRBJ1-5; D is possibly TRBD1 (6 bases). This CDR3 spans 15 amino acids. The V gene lost 5 bases and the J gene lost 0 bases, with 11 bases spanning the gap. Germline V gene lookup returns CDR1 MNHEY and CDR2 SVGAGI. CDR3 loop: CASSLDRNSNQPQHF. DNA of the CDR3: TGTGCCAGCAGTCTCGACAGGAATAGCAATCAGCCCCAGCATTTT.

The sample holds one count of this clone. The gene calls are TRBV4-3 and TRBJ1-2; no definite D call. The germline V gene has CDR1 LGHNA and CDR2 YSLEER. The germline V and J ends were trimmed by 3 bases and 4 bases, with 24 bases remaining between them. The CDR3 covers 18 residues. The CDR3, as DNA: TGCGCCAGCAGCCACTGCTTGGTGCTCTTCTGGCGTCTCTATGGCTACACCTTC. Amino acids: CASSHCLVLFWRLYGYTF.

The chain joins TRBV19 to TRBJ1-1; D is ambiguous. Between the trimmed V and J ends, which lost 6 bases and 8 bases, there was a span of 16 bases. The CDR3 loop spans 13 amino acids. CDR1 is LNHDA, CDR2 SQIVND, per germline (reference sequence). The CDR3 here is CASSPSVLGEAFF. DNA for the CDR3: TGTGCCAGTAGCCCGTCAGTACTAGGGGAAGCTTTCTTT.

This clone was observed a single time. The chain is built from TRBV11-3 and TRBJ2-1; tentatively, D is TRBD2 (5 bases). Germline CDR1 and CDR2: SGHNT and YENEEA. This CDR3 comprises 15 residues. V lost 3 bases to trimming and J lost 4 bases, with 13 bases between them. The CDR3 is CASSLGRTRYNEQFF. The CDR3 bases are TGTGCCAGCAGCTTGGGCCGAACTAGGTACAATGAGCAGTTCTTC. Complete variable domain (other parts from reference TRBV11-3 and TRBJ2-1): EAGVVQSPRYKIIEKKQPVAFWCNPISGHNTLYWYLQNLGQGPELLIRYENEEAVDDSQLPKDRFSAERLKGVDSTLKIQPAELGDSAVYLCASSLGRTRYNEQFFGPGTRLTVL.

V gene TRBV19 combines with J gene TRBJ2-7; D is perhaps TRBD1 (7 bases). Per germline, CDR1 LNHDA and CDR2 SQIVND (reference sequence). CDR3 length: 14 residues. Trimming shortened V by 10 bases and J by 0 bases, and 16 bases separated the two germline ends. Here the CDR3 reads CATSRGDSSYEQYF. The CDR3 DNA reads as TGTGCCACCAGTAGGGGGGACAGCTCCTACGAGCAGTACTTC.

V usage is TRBV6-1 and J usage is TRBJ2-7; no reliable D call. This CDR3 contains 12 residues. Per germline, CDR1 MNHNS and CDR2 SASEGT. The ends were cut back, 10 bases at V and 0 bases at J, with 10 bases in the middle. The CDR3 DNA is TGTGCCATAAGGTCTTTCTCCTACGAGCAGTACTTC. Translation gives CAIRSFSYEQYF.

The table lists this clone with a few counts. The V gene is TRBV6-5, the J gene TRBJ1-2; 9 nucleotides agree with TRBD1. Germline CDR1 is MNHEY and CDR2 is SVGAGI. V was pared by 6 bases and J by 2 bases, with 4 bases of the junction left unmatched. This CDR3 spans 14 amino acids. The CDR3 is CASRGTGRNYGYTF. The CDR3 DNA is TGTGCCAGCAGGGGGACAGGGAGGAACTATGGCTACACCTTC.

V gene TRBV25-1 combines with J gene TRBJ2-1; 12 nucleotides agree with TRBD2. V was clipped by 5 bases and J by 7 bases; unmatched bases: 6. The CDR3 sequence is 15 residues long. Germline loops: CDR1 MGHDK, CDR2 SYGVNS. The CDR3 spells CASSSLTSGRNEQFF. The CDR3 DNA follows: TGTGCCAGCAGTTCCCTGACTAGCGGGAGAAATGAGCAGTTCTTC.

The CDR3: CASSILTTNTGELFF. In DNA form, the CDR3 reads TGTGCCAGTAGTATTCTGACAACGAACACCGGGGAGCTGTTTTTT. This chain links TRBV19 with TRBJ2-2; no firm D call. Trimming cost V 3 bases and J 0 bases, with 8 bases left between them. CDR1 is LNHDA, CDR2 SQIVND, per germline (reference sequence). The CDR3 is made up of 15 amino acids.

This rearrangement joins TRBV18 to TRBJ1-5, with D possibly matching TRBD1 (5 bases). Trimming left V 3 bases short and J 7 bases short, with 10 bases between. The CDR3 consists of 13 residues. CDR1 is KGHSH, CDR2 LQKENI, per germline. The CDR3 sequence is CASSPDRDQPQHF. In nucleotides, the CDR3 is TGTGCCAGCTCACCGGATAGGGACCAGCCCCAGCATTTT.

This clone was picked up a small number of times. V gene TRBV5-1 combines with J gene TRBJ2-3, with D possibly being TRBD2 (5 bases). Trimming removed 3 bases from V and 7 bases from J, with 15 bases in between. CDR3 length equals 14 residues. CDR1 is SGHRS and CDR2 is YFSETQ in the germline V gene. CDR3 DNA: TGCGCCAGCAGCTCTGGTTCGGGGAGAAATACGCAGTATTTT. This sequence encodes CASSSGSGRNTQYF.

The V call is TRBV15, the J call TRBJ2-1, with 8 bases fitting TRBD1. Per the germline V gene, CDR1 is LNHNV and CDR2 is YYDKDF (reference sequence). The CDR3 contains 14 residues. The V segment lost 5 bases and the J segment 8 bases; nucleotides outside the gene matches: 8. CDR3 loop: CATSESGDRHEQFF. The CDR3 DNA sequence: TGTGCCACCAGCGAATCCGGGGACAGGCATGAGCAGTTCTTC.

The rearrangement links TRBV10-2 to TRBJ2-7; D ambiguous. The CDR3 is 14 amino acids. Germline V gene sequence: CDR1 WSHSY, CDR2 SAAADI. Trimming removed 0 bases at V and 4 bases at J, with 10 bases between. The CDR3 sequence is CASSESPDRYEQYF. The CDR3, as DNA: TGCGCCAGCAGTGAGTCGCCAGATAGGTACGAGCAGTACTTC.

As regards this clone: Other DNA sequences in the same sample also yield this CDR3. V usage is TRBV6-1 and J usage is TRBJ2-7; unclear D gene. Trimming stripped 7 bases from V and 2 bases from J, with 9 bases between. This CDR3 has 12 amino acids. Germline loops: CDR1 MNHNS, CDR2 SASEGT. CDR3 nucleotide sequence: TGTGCCAGCACCAACCCCGCCTACGAGCAGTACTTC. This gives the protein CASTNPAYEQYF.